This TCR beta chain was profiled in a study of blood T cell repertoires in COVID-19. Across the whole study: Material from acute and convalescent COVID-19 was sourced from the United States, Italy and Spain.

The ends were cut back, 4 bases at V and 6 bases at J, with 16 bases in the middle. This CDR3 comprises 15 residues. Germline V CDR1 and CDR2: KGHDR, SFDVKD. As processed by the authors: For nucleated cells, counts were estimated from reference gene primer amplification. TCRdb's table, derived via immunoSEQ multiplex PCR, lists solely in-frame clones and lacks some. That table supplies the V and J calls and clone size; D and trimming were determined from the DNA. The sample records 250,000 to 350,000 clones, roughly 86% being singletons. This sequence originates from a man between 18 and 35 years old with active or convalescent COVID-19. Sequencing was performed on peripheral blood. The J gene is TRBJ2-3, the V gene TRBV24-1; D perhaps matches TRBD1 (6 bases). The CDR3, as DNA: TGTGCCACCAGTGAAGGGACATTGTGGGCGGATACGCAGTATTTT. Protein sequence: CATSEGTLWADTQYF.